A selection of T cell receptor beta chains follows, all from one sample in a study of blood T cell repertoires in COVID-19. Repertoires were generated with immunoSEQ multiplex PCR, while TCRdb's copy carries only in-frame clones and drops some. The table shows 140,000 to 150,000 clones, with over 75% occurring only once. The material sequenced was peripheral blood. The receptor set was obtained from a woman between 45 and 65 years old with acute or convalescent COVID-19. Each CDR3 is given with its conserved first and last residue. A D gene is named only where the DNA matches it firmly. Size values are once, few and many counts, or a class for expanded clones, and some rows have none.

clone_size j_call d_call cdr3_length v_call cdr3_aa cdr3_nt
. TRBJ2-3 TRBD2 17 TRBV30 CAWSVIWTSGVSNTQYF TGTGCCTGGAGTGTTATTTGGACTAGCGGGGTTTCGAATACGCAGTATTTT
once TRBJ2-7 . 14 TRBV18 CASSPGQGPYEQYF TGTGCCAGCTCACCAGGGCAGGGGCCCTACGAGCAGTACTTC
. TRBJ1-5 TRBD1 15 TRBV27 CASSTDRAYNQPQHF TGTGCCAGCAGTACTGACAGGGCTTACAATCAGCCCCAGCATTTT
once TRBJ1-6 . 14 TRBV2 CASNLKPGNSPLHF TGTGCCAGCAACCTGAAACCCGGGAATTCACCCCTCCACTTT
once TRBJ2-7 TRBD2 15 TRBV7-6 CASSLETSGTYEQYF TGTGCCAGCAGCTTAGAAACTAGCGGGACCTACGAGCAGTACTTC
. TRBJ2-7 . 13 TRBV6-6 CASSYSTDYEQYF TGTGCCAGCAGTTACTCGACAGACTACGAGCAGTACTTC
once TRBJ2-1 TRBD2 15 TRBV5-1 CASSQGTSGSDEQFF TGCGCCAGCAGCCAGGGGACTAGCGGGAGCGATGAGCAGTTCTTC
. TRBJ2-7 TRBD2 17 TRBV7-9 CASSLETSGRPTYEQYF TGTGCCAGCAGCTTAGAGACTAGCGGGAGACCGACCTACGAGCAGTACTTC
. TRBJ2-4 . 15 TRBV25-1 CASSVGTLAKNIQYF TGTGCCAGCAGTGTGGGGACTTTAGCCAAAAACATTCAGTACTTC
once TRBJ1-3 TRBD1 15 TRBV6-5 CASRPGQSAGNTIYF TGTGCCAGCAGACCGGGACAGTCCGCTGGAAACACCATATATTTT
. TRBJ2-3 TRBD2 13 TRBV7-3 CASSSTSGDTQYF TGTGCCAGCAGCTCGACTAGCGGGGATACGCAGTATTTT
. TRBJ2-1 TRBD2 16 TRBV5-6 CASSLVTSGWYNEQFF TGTGCCAGCAGCTTGGTAACTAGCGGGTGGTACAATGAGCAGTTCTTC
. TRBJ1-4 TRBD1 16 TRBV19 CASSILSGTGGEKLFF TGTGCCAGTAGTATACTTTCCGGGACAGGGGGGGAAAAACTGTTTTTT
. TRBJ1-1 . 11 TRBV20-1 CSARPNTEAFF TGCAGTGCTCGTCCGAACACTGAAGCTTTCTTT
. TRBJ1-5 . 13 TRBV9 CASSVAGEQPQHF TGTGCCAGCAGCGTAGCCGGGGAGCAGCCCCAGCATTTT
. TRBJ1-5 . 16 TRBV6-5 CASSYGPPRSNQPQHF TGTGCCAGCAGTTACGGCCCCCCAAGAAGCAATCAGCCCCAGCATTTT
. TRBJ2-1 . 14 TRBV27 CASSLTGPLGEQFF TGTGCCAGCAGTTTAACAGGACCCCTCGGTGAGCAGTTCTTC
. TRBJ2-1 . 16 TRBV5-1 CASSLLPKSSYNEQFF TGCGCCAGCAGCTTACTTCCCAAGAGCTCCTACAATGAGCAGTTCTTC
. TRBJ1-2 . 14 TRBV27 CASRGGRSNYGYTF TGTGCCAGTCGGGGGGGGCGGAGTAACTATGGCTACACCTTC
. TRBJ1-5 TRBD1 15 TRBV2 CASSNPGTVSQPQHF TGTGCCAGCAGTAACCCCGGGACAGTCAGCCAGCCCCAGCATTTT
. TRBJ1-1 TRBD1 15 TRBV6-5 CASSLTGGPNTEAFF TGTGCCAGCAGTTTGACAGGGGGTCCGAACACTGAAGCTTTCTTT
. TRBJ1-6 . 15 TRBV11-2 CASSLVLASNSPLHF TGTGCCAGCAGCTTAGTCTTGGCATCCAATTCACCCCTCCACTTT
. TRBJ2-7 . 13 TRBV3-1/TRBV3-2 CASSPGIDYEQYF TGTGCCAGCAGCCCCGGGATTGACTACGAGCAGTACTTC
. TRBJ1-1 . 13 TRBV25-1 CASSVRGDTEAFF TGTGCCAGCAGTGTCAGGGGTGACACTGAAGCTTTCTTT
. TRBJ1-1 . 13 TRBV10-3 CAISESSVSEAFF TGTGCCATCAGTGAGTCGTCCGTTAGTGAAGCTTTCTTT
once TRBJ2-7 . 13 TRBV18 CATGEASSYEQYF TGTGCCACCGGAGAGGCCAGCTCCTACGAGCAGTACTTC
. TRBJ2-5 . 10 TRBV6-5 CASQQETQYF TGTGCCAGCCAACAAGAGACCCAGTACTTC
. TRBJ1-5 . 14 TRBV2 CASSLGTFNQPQHF TGTGCCAGCAGTCTAGGGACATTTAATCAGCCCCAGCATTTT
. TRBJ1-3 . 12 TRBV29-1 CSVEDRGNTIYF TGCAGCGTTGAAGACAGGGGAAACACCATATATTTT
. TRBJ1-5 . 17 TRBV5-6 CASSNLGAGSVNQPQHF TGTGCCAGCAGTAACCTTGGGGCCGGGTCGGTCAATCAGCCCCAGCATTTT
. TRBJ2-3 TRBD2 14 TRBV9 CASSVASGSWAQYF TGTGCCAGCAGCGTAGCTAGCGGGAGCTGGGCGCAGTATTTT
once TRBJ2-3 TRBD2 16 TRBV9 CASSVALAGGTDTQYF TGTGCCAGCAGCGTGGCCCTAGCGGGGGGCACAGATACGCAGTATTTT
. TRBJ1-6 . 13 TRBV19 CASRPTLGGPLHF TGTGCCTCGCGCCCAACACTCGGAGGTCCCCTCCACTTT
. TRBJ2-3 TRBD2 19 TRBV27 CASSLGLAGVFRGTDTQYF TGTGCCAGCAGTTTGGGACTAGCGGGGGTATTTAGGGGCACAGATACGCAGTATTTT
. TRBJ1-1 . 17 TRBV5-5 CASSFGGAPIRNTEAFF TGTGCCAGCAGCTTTGGGGGGGCGCCGATTCGGAACACTGAAGCTTTCTTT
. TRBJ2-1 TRBD2 16 TRBV19 CASTSNPGLYGNEQFF TGTGCCAGTACAAGTAATCCGGGACTATACGGCAATGAGCAGTTCTTC
. TRBJ2-1 . 12 TRBV30 CAWSPYRNEQFF TGTGCCTGGAGCCCCTATCGGAATGAGCAGTTCTTC
once TRBJ2-7 . 12 TRBV7-9 CASSPTTYEQYF TGTGCCAGCAGCCCTACCACCTACGAGCAGTACTTC
. TRBJ1-3 . 14 TRBV13 CASSVQGFGNTIYF TGTGCCAGCAGCGTCCAGGGGTTTGGAAACACCATATATTTT
. TRBJ2-1 . 14 TRBV29-1 CSAEGGISYNEQFF TGCAGCGCCGAGGGCGGGATCTCCTACAATGAGCAGTTCTTC